This T cell receptor beta chain was captured in a study of T cells in Graves' hyperthyroidism and ophthalmopathy. Study information: Peripheral blood sampling occurred at initial diagnosis, before any treatment.

The CDR3 runs 16 residues. The V gene end was trimmed by 6 bases and the J gene end by 7 bases; junction bases not matched to a gene: 16. Germline CDR1 and CDR2: MNHNS and SASEGT. Whole-study findings and limits: Separation of ophthalmopathy from stable hyperthyroidism was achieved by a 13 V-J model. The model forecast ophthalmopathy, anticipating it by a median 6.5 months before onset.

Patients were excluded because of uncontrolled infection, other autoimmune disease, pregnancy or lactation. Turning to this clonotype: Its antigen is undetermined.

It was RNA transcripts that yielded the amplified TCR beta CDR3 regions. Researchers ran a first-round RT-PCR on the TCR CDR3 using the HTBI primer set. One entry per CDR3 protein results from TCRdb running MiXCR on the multiplex PCR reads. The sample contains around 580,000 distinct CDR3 sequences, 15% to 20% of which appear only once. V gene TRBV6-1 combines with J gene TRBJ2-5; 8 positions match TRBD2. Specimen: blood. The sequence derives from a woman between 18 and 29 years old with Graves' hyperthyroidism. For the CDR3, the DNA is TGTGCCAGCAGCCCATCTGGAGTAGCGGGGTTGGGGACCCAGTACTTC. Translated, it gives CASSPSGVAGLGTQYF.